This T cell receptor (beta chain) was obtained from a study of cytomegalovirus exposure and HLA in healthy donors. PCR primers comprised 60 Vbeta and 13 Jbeta primers. Profiled with immunoSEQ multiplex PCR; TCRdb holds only in-frame clones, not every one. The sample lists some 80,000 clones, around 76% occurring once. The germline V gene encodes CDR1 SGHRS and CDR2 YFSETQ. The CDR3 contains 14 residues. Trimming took off 3 bases at V and 5 bases at J, with 14 bases between the two ends. Sequencing input: PBMCs. The source of this sequence is a man aged 18 to 30 in good health and CMV-seropositive. This rearrangement joins TRBV5-1 to TRBJ1-2, with unresolved D. The CDR3 DNA is TGCGCCAGCAGCTCGAATCCGGGAGAGTATGGCTACACCTTC. Its translation: CASSSNPGEYGYTF. Full variable domain (remainder filled in from reference TRBV5-1 and TRBJ1-2): KAGVTQTPRYLIKTRGQQVTLSCSPISGHRSVSWYQQTPGQGLQFLFEYFSETQRNKGNFPGRFSGRQFSNSRSEMNVSTLELGDSALYLCASSSNPGEYGYTFGSGTRLTVV.